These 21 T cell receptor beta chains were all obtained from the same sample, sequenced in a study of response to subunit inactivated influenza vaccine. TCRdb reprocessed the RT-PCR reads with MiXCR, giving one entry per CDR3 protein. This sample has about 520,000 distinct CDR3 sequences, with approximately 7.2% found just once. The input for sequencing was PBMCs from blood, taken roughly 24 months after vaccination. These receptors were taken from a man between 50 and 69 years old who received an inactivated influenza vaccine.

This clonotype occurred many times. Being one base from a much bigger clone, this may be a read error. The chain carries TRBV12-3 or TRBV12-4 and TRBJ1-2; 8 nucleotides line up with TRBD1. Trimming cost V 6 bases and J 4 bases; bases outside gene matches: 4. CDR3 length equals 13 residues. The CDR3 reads CASRITGGYGYTF. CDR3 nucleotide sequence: TGTGCCAGCAGGATAACAGGGGGCTATGGCTACACCTTC.

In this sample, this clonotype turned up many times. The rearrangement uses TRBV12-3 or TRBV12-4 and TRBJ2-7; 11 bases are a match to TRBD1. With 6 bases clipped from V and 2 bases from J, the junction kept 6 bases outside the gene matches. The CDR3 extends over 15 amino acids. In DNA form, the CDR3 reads TGTGCCAGCAGGCGATCGGGACAGGGGGCCTACGAGCAGTACTTC. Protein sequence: CASRRSGQGAYEQYF.

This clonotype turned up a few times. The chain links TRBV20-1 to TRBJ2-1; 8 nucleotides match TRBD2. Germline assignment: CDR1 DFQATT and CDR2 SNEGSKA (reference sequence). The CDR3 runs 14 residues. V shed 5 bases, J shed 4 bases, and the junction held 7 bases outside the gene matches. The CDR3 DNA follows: TGCAGTGCTTGTAGGGCGGGGGGATACAATGAGCAGTTCTTC. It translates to CSACRAGGYNEQFF.

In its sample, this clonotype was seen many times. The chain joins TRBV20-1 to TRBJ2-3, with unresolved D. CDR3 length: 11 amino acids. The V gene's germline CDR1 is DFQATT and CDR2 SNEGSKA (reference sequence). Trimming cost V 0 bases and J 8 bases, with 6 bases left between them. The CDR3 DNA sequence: TGCAGTGCTAGAGACCTCCCTACGCAGTATTTT. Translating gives CSARDLPTQYF.

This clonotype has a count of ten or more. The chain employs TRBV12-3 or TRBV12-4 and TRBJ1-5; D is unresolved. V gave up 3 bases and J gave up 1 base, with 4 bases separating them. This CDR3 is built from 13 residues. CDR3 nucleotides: TGTGCCAGCAGTTTCGGGAGCAATCAGCCCCAGCATTTT. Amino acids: CASSFGSNQPQHF.

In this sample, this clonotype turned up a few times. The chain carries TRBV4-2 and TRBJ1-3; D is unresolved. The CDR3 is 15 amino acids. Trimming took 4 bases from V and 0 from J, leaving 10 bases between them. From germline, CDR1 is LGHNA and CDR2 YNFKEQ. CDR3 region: CASSPLGTSGNTIYF. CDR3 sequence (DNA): TGTGCCAGCAGCCCCCTAGGTACCTCTGGAAACACCATATATTTT.

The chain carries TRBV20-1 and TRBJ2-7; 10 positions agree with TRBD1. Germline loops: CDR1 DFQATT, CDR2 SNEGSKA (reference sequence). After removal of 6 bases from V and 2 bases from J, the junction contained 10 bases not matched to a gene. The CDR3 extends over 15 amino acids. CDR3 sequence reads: CSAQDVGTGAYEQYF. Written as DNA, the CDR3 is TGCAGTGCCCAGGACGTCGGGACAGGGGCCTACGAGCAGTACTTC.

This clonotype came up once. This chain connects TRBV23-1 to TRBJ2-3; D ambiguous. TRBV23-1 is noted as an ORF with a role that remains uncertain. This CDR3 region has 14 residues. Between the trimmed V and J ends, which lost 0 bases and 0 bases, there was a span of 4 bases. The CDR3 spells CASSQSDSTDTQYF. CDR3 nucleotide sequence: TGCGCCAGCAGTCAATCCGACAGCACAGATACGCAGTATTTT.

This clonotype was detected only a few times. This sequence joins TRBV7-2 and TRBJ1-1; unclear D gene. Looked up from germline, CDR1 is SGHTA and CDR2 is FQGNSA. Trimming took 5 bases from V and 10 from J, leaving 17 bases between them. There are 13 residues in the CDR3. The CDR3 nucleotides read TGTGCCAGCAGCCCCAAGTACTTTGATGGAGCTTTCTTT. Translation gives CASSPKYFDGAFF.

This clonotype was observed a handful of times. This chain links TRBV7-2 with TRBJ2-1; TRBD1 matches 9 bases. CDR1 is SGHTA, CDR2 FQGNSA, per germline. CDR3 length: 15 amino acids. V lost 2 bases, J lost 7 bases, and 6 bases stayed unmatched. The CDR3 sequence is CASSLRTGDGNEQFF. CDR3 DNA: TGTGCCAGCAGCTTACGGACAGGGGACGGAAATGAGCAGTTCTTC.

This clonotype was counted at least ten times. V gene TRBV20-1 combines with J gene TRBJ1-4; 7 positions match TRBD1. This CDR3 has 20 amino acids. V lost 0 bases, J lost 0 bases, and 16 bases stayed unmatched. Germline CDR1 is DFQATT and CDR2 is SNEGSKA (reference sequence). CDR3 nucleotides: TGCAGTGCTAGAGATCTGTACTCGGGACAGTCGGGAACAACTAATGAAAAACTGTTTTTT. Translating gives CSARDLYSGQSGTTNEKLFF.

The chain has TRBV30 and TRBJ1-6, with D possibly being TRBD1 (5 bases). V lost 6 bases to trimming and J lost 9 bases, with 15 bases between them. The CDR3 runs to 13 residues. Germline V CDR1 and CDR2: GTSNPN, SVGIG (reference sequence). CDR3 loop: CACLTVPGSPLHF. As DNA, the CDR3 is TGTGCCTGTTTGACAGTCCCTGGTTCACCCCTCCACTTT.

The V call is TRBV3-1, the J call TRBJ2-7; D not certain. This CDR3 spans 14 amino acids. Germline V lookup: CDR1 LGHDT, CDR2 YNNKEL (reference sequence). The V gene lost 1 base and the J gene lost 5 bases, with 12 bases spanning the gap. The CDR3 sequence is CASSQGIQRHEQYF. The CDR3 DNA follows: TGTGCCAGCAGCCAAGGAATCCAACGGCACGAGCAGTACTTC.

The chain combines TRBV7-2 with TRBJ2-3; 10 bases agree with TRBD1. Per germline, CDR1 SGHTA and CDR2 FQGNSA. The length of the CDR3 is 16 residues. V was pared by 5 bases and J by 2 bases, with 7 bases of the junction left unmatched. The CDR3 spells CASSARDRGLTDTQYF. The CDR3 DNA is TGTGCCAGCAGCGCCCGGGACAGGGGCCTCACAGATACGCAGTATTTT.

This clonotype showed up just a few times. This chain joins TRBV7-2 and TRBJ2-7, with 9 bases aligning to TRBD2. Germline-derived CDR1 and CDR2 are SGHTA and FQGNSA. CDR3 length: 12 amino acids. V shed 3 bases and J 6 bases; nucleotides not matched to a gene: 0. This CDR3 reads CASSFSGGEQYF. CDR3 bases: TGTGCCAGCAGCTTTAGCGGGGGCGAGCAGTACTTC.

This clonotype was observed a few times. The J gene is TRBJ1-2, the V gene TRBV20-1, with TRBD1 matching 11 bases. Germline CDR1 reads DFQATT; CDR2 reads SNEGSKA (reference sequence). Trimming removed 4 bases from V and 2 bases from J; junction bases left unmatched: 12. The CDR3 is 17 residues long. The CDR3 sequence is CSAIPLGTGGSNYGYTF. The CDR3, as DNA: TGCAGTGCTATCCCCCTAGGGACAGGGGGTTCCAACTATGGCTACACCTTC.

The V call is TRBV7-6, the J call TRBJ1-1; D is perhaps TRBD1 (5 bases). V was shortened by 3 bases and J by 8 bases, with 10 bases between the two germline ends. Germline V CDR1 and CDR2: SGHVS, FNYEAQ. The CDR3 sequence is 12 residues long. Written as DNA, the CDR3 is TGTGCCAGCAGCTTGGGGGAGGGCGAAGCTTTCTTT. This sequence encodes CASSLGEGEAFF.

Here the CDR3 DNA reads TGTGCCAGCAGACCCATAGGGGGAGTCTACACCTTC. Translated: CASRPIGGVYTF. The rearrangement joins TRBV27 to TRBJ1-2; tentative D call: TRBD1 (6 bases). Germline CDR1 reads MNHEY; CDR2 reads SMNVEV (reference sequence). CDR3 length equals 12 residues. V shed 6 bases and J shed 10 bases, with 15 bases lying between them.

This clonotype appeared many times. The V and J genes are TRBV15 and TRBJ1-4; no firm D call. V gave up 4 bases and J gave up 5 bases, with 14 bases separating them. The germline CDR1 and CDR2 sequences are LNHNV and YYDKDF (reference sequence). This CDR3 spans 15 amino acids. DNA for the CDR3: TGTGCCACCAGCACCCTGGGGTGGAGGAATGAAAAACTGTTTTTT. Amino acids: CATSTLGWRNEKLFF.

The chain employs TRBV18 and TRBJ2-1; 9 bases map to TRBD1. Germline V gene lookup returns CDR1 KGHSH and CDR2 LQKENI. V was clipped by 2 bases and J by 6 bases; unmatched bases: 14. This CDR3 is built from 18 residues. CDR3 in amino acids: CASSPKILGQGLRNEQFF. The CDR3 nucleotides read TGTGCCAGCTCACCAAAGATCCTGGGACAGGGTTTACGCAATGAGCAGTTCTTC.

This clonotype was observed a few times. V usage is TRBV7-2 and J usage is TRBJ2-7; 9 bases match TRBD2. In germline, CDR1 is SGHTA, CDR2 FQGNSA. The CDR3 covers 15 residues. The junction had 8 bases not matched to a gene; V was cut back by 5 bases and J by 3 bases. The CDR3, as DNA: TGTGCCAGCAGCCCGTCTAGCGGGGTGGGCTACGAGCAGTACTTC. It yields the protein CASSPSSGVGYEQYF.